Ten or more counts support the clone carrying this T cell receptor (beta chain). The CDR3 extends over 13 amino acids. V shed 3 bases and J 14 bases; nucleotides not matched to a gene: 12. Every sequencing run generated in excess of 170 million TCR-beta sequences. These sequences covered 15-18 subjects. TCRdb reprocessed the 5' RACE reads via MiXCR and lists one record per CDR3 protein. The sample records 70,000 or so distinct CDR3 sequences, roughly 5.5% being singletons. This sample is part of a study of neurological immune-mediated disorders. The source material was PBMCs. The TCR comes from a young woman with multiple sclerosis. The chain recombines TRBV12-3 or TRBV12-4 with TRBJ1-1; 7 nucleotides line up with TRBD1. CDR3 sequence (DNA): TGTGCCAGCAGTTTGCCTCTCGGGACAGAAACCTTCTTT. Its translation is CASSLPLGTETFF.